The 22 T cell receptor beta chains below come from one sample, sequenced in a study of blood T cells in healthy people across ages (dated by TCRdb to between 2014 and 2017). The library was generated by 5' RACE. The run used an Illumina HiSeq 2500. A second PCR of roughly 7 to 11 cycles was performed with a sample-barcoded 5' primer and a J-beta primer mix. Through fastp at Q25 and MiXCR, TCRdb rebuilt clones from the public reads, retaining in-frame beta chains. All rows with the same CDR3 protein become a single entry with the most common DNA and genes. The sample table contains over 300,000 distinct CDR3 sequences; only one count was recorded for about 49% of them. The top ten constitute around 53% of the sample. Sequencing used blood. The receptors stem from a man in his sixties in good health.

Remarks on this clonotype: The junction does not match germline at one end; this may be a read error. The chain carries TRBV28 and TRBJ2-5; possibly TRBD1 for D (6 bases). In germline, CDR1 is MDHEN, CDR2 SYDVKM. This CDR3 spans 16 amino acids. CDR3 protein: CASSNGDVGAQEAQYF. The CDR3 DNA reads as TGTGCTAGCAGTAATGGGGACGTGGGGGCACAAGAGGCCCAGTACTTC.

CDR3 nucleotide sequence: TGTGCCAGCAGTTACTCAACTCCGGAAGCAACTAATGAAAAACTGTTTTTT. It translates to CASSYSTPEATNEKLFF. The V gene is TRBV6-2 or TRBV6-3, the J gene TRBJ1-4; unclear D gene. With 0 bases removed from V and 0 bases from J, the gap between germline ends came to 11 bases. Germline V gene data show CDR1 as MNHEY and CDR2 as SVGEGT. This CDR3 is built from 17 residues.

The CDR3 nucleotides are TGTGCCAGCAGTCTAAGCGGGGGGCTTAGCACAGATACGCAGTATTTT. Residues: CASSLSGGLSTDTQYF. The chain has TRBV27 and TRBJ2-3; 9 bases agree with TRBD2. The CDR3 is made up of 16 amino acids. Germline V CDR1 and CDR2: MNHEY, SMNVEV (reference sequence). J gave up 0 bases and V 5 bases, and 6 bases lay outside the gene matches.

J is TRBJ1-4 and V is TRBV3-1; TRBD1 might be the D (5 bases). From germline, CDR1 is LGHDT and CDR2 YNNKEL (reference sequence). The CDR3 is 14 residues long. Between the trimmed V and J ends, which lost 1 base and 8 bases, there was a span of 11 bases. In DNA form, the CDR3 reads TGTGCCAGCAGCCAAGGCAGGGAGTTAGAAAAACTGTTTTTT. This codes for CASSQGRELEKLFF.

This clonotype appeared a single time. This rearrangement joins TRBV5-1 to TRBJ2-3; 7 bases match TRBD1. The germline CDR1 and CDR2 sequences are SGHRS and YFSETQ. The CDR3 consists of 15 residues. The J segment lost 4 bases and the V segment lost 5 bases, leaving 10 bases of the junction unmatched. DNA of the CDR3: TGCGCCAGCAGGAGCCCCCGGACAGGTTCAGATACGCAGTATTTT. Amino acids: CASRSPRTGSDTQYF.

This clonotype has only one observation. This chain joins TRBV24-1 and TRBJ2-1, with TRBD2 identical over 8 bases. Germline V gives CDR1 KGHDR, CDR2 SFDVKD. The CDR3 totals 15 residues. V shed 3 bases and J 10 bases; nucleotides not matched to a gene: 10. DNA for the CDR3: TGTGCCACCAGTGATCCCGCCCGGGGGGGCTGGGAGCAGTTCTTC. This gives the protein CATSDPARGGWEQFF.

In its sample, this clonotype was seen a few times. The CDR3 sequence is CSAREGTRENQPQHF. The CDR3, as DNA: TGCAGTGCTAGAGAAGGGACCCGGGAAAATCAGCCCCAGCATTTT. The genes are TRBV20-1 and TRBJ1-5, with D possibly being TRBD1 (5 bases). This CDR3 spans 15 amino acids. The germline CDR1 and CDR2 sequences are DFQATT and SNEGSKA (reference sequence). V dropped 0 bases and J dropped 4 bases, with 13 bases sitting between them.

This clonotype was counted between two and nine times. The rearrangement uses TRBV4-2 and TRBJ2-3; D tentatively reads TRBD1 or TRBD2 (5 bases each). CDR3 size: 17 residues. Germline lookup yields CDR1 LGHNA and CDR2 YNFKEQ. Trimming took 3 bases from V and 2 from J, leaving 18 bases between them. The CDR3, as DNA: TGTGCCAGCAGCCACGAAGGCAGGGACGAACTCACAGATACGCAGTATTTT. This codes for CASSHEGRDELTDTQYF.

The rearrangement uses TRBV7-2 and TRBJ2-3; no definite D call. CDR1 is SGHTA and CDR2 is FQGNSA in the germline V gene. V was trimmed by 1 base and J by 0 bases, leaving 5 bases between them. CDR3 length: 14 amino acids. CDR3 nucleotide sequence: TGTGCCAGCAGCTTAGTGCTTAGCACAGATACGCAGTATTTT. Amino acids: CASSLVLSTDTQYF.

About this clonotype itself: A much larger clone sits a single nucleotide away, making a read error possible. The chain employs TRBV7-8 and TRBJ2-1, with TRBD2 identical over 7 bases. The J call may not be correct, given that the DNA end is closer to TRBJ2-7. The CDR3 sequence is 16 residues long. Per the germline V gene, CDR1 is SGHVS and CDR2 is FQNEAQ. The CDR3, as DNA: TGTGCCAGCAGCTTTTTTGGGGGGGTCTCCTACAATGAGCAGTACTTC. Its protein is CASSFFGGVSYNEQYF.

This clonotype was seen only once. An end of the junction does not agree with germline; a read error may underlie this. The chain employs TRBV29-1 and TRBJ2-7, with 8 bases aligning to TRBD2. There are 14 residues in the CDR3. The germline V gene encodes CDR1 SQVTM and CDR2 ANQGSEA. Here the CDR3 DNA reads TGCAGCGTTGAAGATTCCCGGGAGGGCTACGAGCGGTACTTC. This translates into CSVEDSREGYERYF.

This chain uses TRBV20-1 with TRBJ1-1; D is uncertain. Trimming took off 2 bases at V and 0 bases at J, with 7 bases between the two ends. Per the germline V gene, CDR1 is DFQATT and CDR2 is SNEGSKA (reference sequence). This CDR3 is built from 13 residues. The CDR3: CSARTTVNTEAFF. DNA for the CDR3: TGCAGTGCTAGAACTACGGTGAACACTGAAGCTTTCTTT.

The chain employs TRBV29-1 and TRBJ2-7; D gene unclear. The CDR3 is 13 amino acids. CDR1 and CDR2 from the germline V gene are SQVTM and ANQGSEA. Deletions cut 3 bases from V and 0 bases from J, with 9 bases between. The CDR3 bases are TGCAGCGTTGAGACCCTGGACTCCTACGAGCAGTACTTC. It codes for CSVETLDSYEQYF.

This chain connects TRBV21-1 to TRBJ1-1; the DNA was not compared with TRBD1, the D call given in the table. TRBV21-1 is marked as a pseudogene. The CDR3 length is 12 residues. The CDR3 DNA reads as TGTGCCAGCAGCAAATTGGGTGGGGGAGCTTTCTTT. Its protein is CASSKLGGGAFF.

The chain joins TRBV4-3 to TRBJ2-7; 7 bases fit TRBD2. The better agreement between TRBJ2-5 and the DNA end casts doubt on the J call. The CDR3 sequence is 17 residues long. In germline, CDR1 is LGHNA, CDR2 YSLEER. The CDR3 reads CASSQESAGMVRETQYF. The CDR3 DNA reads TGCGCCAGCAGCCAAGAGTCAGCGGGAATGGTCCGGGAGACCCAGTACTTC.

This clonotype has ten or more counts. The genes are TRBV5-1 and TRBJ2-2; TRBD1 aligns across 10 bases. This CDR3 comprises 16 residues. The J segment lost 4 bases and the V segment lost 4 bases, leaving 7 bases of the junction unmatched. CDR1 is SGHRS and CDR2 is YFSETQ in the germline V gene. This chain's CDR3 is CASSDLGQGGTGELFF. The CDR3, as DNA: TGCGCCAGCAGCGACCTAGGACAGGGGGGCACCGGGGAGCTGTTTTTT.

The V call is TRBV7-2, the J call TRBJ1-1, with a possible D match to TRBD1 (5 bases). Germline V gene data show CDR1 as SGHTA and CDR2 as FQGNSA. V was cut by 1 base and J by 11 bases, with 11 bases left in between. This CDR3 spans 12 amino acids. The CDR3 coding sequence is TGTGCCAGCAGCTTAGTTCGGGACTCGGCTTTCTTT. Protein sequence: CASSLVRDSAFF.

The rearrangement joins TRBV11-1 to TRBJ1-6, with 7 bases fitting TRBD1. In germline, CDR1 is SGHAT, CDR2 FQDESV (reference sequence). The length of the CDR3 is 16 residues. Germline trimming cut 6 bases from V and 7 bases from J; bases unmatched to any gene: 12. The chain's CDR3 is CASRRGQTSGNSPLHF. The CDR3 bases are TGTGCCAGCAGAAGGGGGCAGACGTCGGGGAATTCACCCCTCCACTTT.

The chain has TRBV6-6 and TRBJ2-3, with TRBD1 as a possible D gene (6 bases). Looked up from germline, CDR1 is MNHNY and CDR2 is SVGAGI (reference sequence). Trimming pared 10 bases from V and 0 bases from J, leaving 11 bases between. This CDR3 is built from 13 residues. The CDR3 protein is CATTGWSTDTQYF. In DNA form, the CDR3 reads TGTGCCACTACAGGGTGGAGCACAGATACGCAGTATTTT.

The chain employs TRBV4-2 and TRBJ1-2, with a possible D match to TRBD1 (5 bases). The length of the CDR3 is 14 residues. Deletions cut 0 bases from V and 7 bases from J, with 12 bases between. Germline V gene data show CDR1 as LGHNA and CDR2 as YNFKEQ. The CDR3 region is CASSQDRGAGGYTF. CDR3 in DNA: TGTGCCAGCAGCCAAGATAGAGGGGCGGGTGGCTACACCTTC.

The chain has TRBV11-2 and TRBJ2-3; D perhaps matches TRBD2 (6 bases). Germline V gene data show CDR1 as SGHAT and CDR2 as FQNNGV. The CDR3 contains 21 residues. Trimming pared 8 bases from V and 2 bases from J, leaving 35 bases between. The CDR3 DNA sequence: TGTGCCAGCCACACAATCCTCGGCTCATGGGGGGATATCTCTCCCACAGATACGCAGTATTTT. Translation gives CASHTILGSWGDISPTDTQYF.

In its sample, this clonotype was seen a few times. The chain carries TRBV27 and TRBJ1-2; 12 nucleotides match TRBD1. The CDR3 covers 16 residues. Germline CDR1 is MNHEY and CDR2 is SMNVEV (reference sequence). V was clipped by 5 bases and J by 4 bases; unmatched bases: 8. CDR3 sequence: CASSDRGTGGAYGYTF. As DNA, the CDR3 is TGTGCCAGCAGTGACCGAGGGACAGGGGGCGCCTATGGCTACACCTTC.